This record concerns one T cell receptor (beta chain) sequence. The antigen remains undetermined. TCRdb ran MiXCR on the RT-PCR reads and lists one entry per CDR3 protein. The sample lists almost 600,000 distinct CDR3 sequences, around 15% occurring once. Per germline, CDR1 KGHSH and CDR2 LQKENI. The CDR3 contains 13 residues. Trimming stripped 4 bases from V and 5 bases from J, with 12 bases between. The record originates from a study of response to subunit inactivated influenza vaccine. General study points: The study's authors posited that every seasonal influenza vaccination enlists few new T cells.

This TCR came from a man aged 45 to 65 who received an inactivated influenza vaccine. This specimen consisted of PBMCs from blood, obtained 12 days after vaccination. The chain recombines TRBV18 with TRBJ2-7, with no clear D. In nucleotides, the CDR3 is TGTGCCAGCTCACTCCCGGGTAAGAACGAGCAGTACTTC. Translation gives CASSLPGKNEQYF.